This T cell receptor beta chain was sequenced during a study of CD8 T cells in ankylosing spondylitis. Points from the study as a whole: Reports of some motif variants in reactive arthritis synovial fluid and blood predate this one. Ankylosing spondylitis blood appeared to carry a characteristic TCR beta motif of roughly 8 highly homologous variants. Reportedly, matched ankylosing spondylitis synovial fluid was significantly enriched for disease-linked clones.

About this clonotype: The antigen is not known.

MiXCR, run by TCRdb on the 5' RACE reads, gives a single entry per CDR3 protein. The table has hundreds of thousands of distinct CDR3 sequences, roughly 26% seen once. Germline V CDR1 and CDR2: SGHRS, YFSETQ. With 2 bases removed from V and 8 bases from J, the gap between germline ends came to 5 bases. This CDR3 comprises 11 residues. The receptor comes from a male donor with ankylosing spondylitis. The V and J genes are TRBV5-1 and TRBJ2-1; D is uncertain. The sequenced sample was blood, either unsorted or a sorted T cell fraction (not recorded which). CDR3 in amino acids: CASSFIDEQFF. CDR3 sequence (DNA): TGCGCCAGCAGCTTTATCGATGAGCAGTTCTTC.